The 21 T cell receptor beta chains reported below all come from one sample, sequenced in a study of blood T cell repertoires in COVID-19. Repertoires were generated with immunoSEQ multiplex PCR, while TCRdb's copy carries only in-frame clones and drops some. In the table there are a few hundred thousand clones, around nine tenths of which are singletons. The specimen was peripheral blood. Receptors were obtained from a woman in her 30s with COVID-19, enrolled during active disease.

The V gene is TRBV27, the J gene TRBJ1-1, with TRBD1 matching 7 bases. Germline assignment: CDR1 MNHEY and CDR2 SMNVEV (reference sequence). With 5 bases clipped from V and 0 bases from J, the junction kept 12 bases outside the gene matches. The CDR3 has 17 residues. The CDR3, as DNA: TGTGCCAGCAGTCCGCTTCCGGGACAGCTCATGAACACTGAAGCTTTCTTT. Translation gives CASSPLPGQLMNTEAFF.

The chain carries TRBV19 and TRBJ2-7; D is perhaps TRBD1 (6 bases). Germline CDR1 LNHDA, CDR2 SQIVND (reference sequence). Trimming left V 3 bases short and J 3 bases short, with 9 bases between. The CDR3 is 13 amino acids. In nucleotides, the CDR3 is TGTGCCAGTAGTATCGGACAGATCTACGAGCAGTACTTC. It translates to CASSIGQIYEQYF.

This clone was observed a handful of times. The chain has TRBV30 and TRBJ1-2, with D possibly TRBD1 on 6 matching bases. The CDR3 is made up of 13 amino acids. CDR1 is GTSNPN, CDR2 SVGIG, per germline (reference sequence). With 4 bases removed from V and 2 bases from J, the gap between germline ends came to 11 bases. The CDR3 loop is CAWTPDRNYGYTF. The CDR3 coding sequence is TGTGCCTGGACCCCGGACAGAAACTATGGCTACACCTTC. Full variable domain (remainder filled in from reference TRBV30 and TRBJ1-2): SQTIHQWPATLVQPVGSPLSLECTVEGTSNPNLYWYRQAAGRGLQLLFYSVGIGQISSEVPQNLSASRPQDRQFILSSKKLLLSDSGFYLCAWTPDRNYGYTFGSGTRLTVV.

This clone appeared once. The genes are TRBV18 and TRBJ1-2; D uncertain. Trimming shortened V by 0 bases and J by 4 bases, and 9 bases separated the two germline ends. CDR1 and CDR2 from the germline V gene are KGHSH and LQKENI. This CDR3 comprises 14 residues. DNA for the CDR3: TGTGCCAGCTCACCACCGGGCAGCTTCTATGGCTACACCTTC. Its translation: CASSPPGSFYGYTF.

This chain links TRBV6-5 with TRBJ2-1; 10 bases are shared with TRBD2. CDR1 is MNHEY and CDR2 is SVGAGI in the germline V gene. The CDR3 runs 13 residues. After removal of 6 bases from V and 9 bases from J, the junction contained 5 bases not matched to a gene. The CDR3 DNA sequence: TGTGCCAGCAGAAGCGGGGGGGCGGGTGAGCAGTTCTTC. This sequence encodes CASRSGGAGEQFF.

This chain links TRBV28 with TRBJ1-3; D unresolved. Germline V gene sequence: CDR1 MDHEN, CDR2 SYDVKM. CDR3 size: 13 residues. With 5 bases removed from V and 0 bases from J, the gap between germline ends came to 5 bases. The CDR3 loop reads CASSRVSGNTIYF. CDR3 nucleotides: TGTGCCAGCAGTCGTGTCTCTGGAAACACCATATATTTT.

The chain joins TRBV3-1 (or the pseudogene TRBV3-2) to TRBJ2-3, with D perhaps matching TRBD2 (6 bases). The CDR3 has 15 amino acids. V was trimmed by 4 bases and J by 6 bases, leaving 17 bases between them. CDR1 and CDR2 from the germline V gene are LGHDT and YNNKEL (reference sequence). In DNA form, the CDR3 reads TGTGCCAGCAGCCCCCCGGGACTGTCCCGTGATACGCAGTATTTT. It codes for CASSPPGLSRDTQYF.

The chain joins TRBV7-9 to TRBJ2-5; D is undetermined. V lost 4 bases, J lost 5 bases, and 17 bases lay in between. From germline, CDR1 is SEHNR and CDR2 FQNEAQ (reference sequence). This CDR3 comprises 15 residues. The CDR3 DNA follows: TGTGCCAGCAGCTGGCGGAAAGCCGGCAGCGAGACCCAGTACTTC. This encodes CASSWRKAGSETQYF.

This clone was recorded a few times. V gene TRBV4-2 combines with J gene TRBJ1-2; tentatively, D is TRBD1 (6 bases). The V end lost 0 bases, the J end lost 3 bases, and 20 bases lay between the germline ends. This CDR3 is 18 amino acids long. Germline-derived CDR1 and CDR2 are LGHNA and YNFKEQ. CDR3 protein: CASSQDYFWDTLHYGYTF. CDR3 sequence (DNA): TGTGCCAGCAGCCAAGATTATTTTTGGGACACCCTTCACTATGGCTACACCTTC.

The chain uses TRBV5-6 and TRBJ2-1, with D possibly being TRBD2 (6 bases). In germline, CDR1 is SGHDT, CDR2 YYEEEE. The CDR3 is 14 amino acids. V was shortened by 0 bases and J by 2 bases, with 6 bases between the two germline ends. The CDR3 protein is CASSLGGAYNEQFF. CDR3 coding DNA: TGTGCCAGCAGCTTGGGCGGGGCCTACAATGAGCAGTTCTTC. Complete variable domain (other parts from reference TRBV5-6 and TRBJ2-1): DAGVTQSPTHLIKTRGQQVTLRCSPKSGHDTVSWYQQALGQGPQFIFQYYEEEERQRGNFPDRFSGHQFPNYSSELNVNALLLGDSALYLCASSLGGAYNEQFFGPGTRLTVL.

The chain has TRBV7-9 and TRBJ1-1; no clear D gene. Trimming left V 4 bases short and J 3 bases short, with 15 bases between. Germline V gene lookup returns CDR1 SEHNR and CDR2 FQNEAQ (reference sequence). This CDR3 region has 15 residues. The CDR3 protein is CASSSSLRGDTEAFF. The DNA for the CDR3 is TGTGCCAGCAGCTCCAGTTTGCGGGGTGACACTGAAGCTTTCTTT.

CDR3 sequence reads: CASSPANGNKETQYF. The CDR3 DNA sequence: TGTGCCAGCAGCCCGGCGAACGGGAACAAGGAGACCCAGTACTTC. The genes are TRBV4-2 and TRBJ2-5, with D maybe TRBD2 (5 bases). V was pared by 4 bases and J by 5 bases, with 17 bases between. CDR1 and CDR2 from the germline V gene are LGHNA and YNFKEQ. This CDR3 has 15 amino acids.

The CDR3 bases are TGTGCCAGCAGCTTATGGGACAGAGTTAGCTCTGGGGCCAACGTCCTGACTTTC. This encodes CASSLWDRVSSGANVLTF. The J gene is TRBJ2-6, the V gene TRBV7-2, with 7 bases aligning to TRBD1. Trimming cost V 2 bases and J 0 bases; bases outside gene matches: 7. The V gene's germline CDR1 is SGHTA and CDR2 FQGNSA. This CDR3 contains 18 residues.

This chain connects TRBV5-4 to TRBJ2-3, with 8 bases lining up with TRBD2. This CDR3 is built from 16 residues. The germline gives CDR1 SGHNT, CDR2 YYREEE (reference sequence). J gave up 2 bases and V 1 base, and 6 bases lay outside the gene matches. The CDR3 sequence: CASSLIGGGSTDTQYF. For the CDR3, the DNA is TGTGCCAGCAGCTTGATTGGCGGGGGGTCCACAGATACGCAGTATTTT.

This clone was seen a handful of times. The gene calls are TRBV19 and TRBJ1-5; D remains ambiguous. The CDR3 is made up of 13 amino acids. Trimming pared 9 bases from V and 4 bases from J, leaving 13 bases between. Germline V lookup: CDR1 LNHDA, CDR2 SQIVND (reference sequence). The DNA of the CDR3 is TGTGCCAGCCCCCGGGAGGGAAATCAGCCCCAGCATTTT. It encodes CASPREGNQPQHF.

The chain combines TRBV7-8 with TRBJ2-3, with 8 positions matching TRBD2. Trimming took 3 bases from V and 4 from J; bases not matched to a gene: 6. The CDR3 has 15 amino acids. Germline values: CDR1 SGHVS, CDR2 FQNEAQ. This CDR3 reads CASSLAGGWADTQYF. The CDR3 coding sequence is TGTGCCAGCAGCTTGGCGGGGGGATGGGCAGATACGCAGTATTTT.

The chain joins TRBV5-1 to TRBJ1-6; D call uncertain. The CDR3 runs to 15 residues. Deletions cut 0 bases from V and 8 bases from J, with 12 bases between. The germline V gene encodes CDR1 SGHRS and CDR2 YFSETQ. This CDR3 reads CASSLVAGGDSPLHF. CDR3 nucleotide sequence: TGCGCCAGCAGCTTGGTTGCAGGAGGAGATTCACCCCTCCACTTT.

The genes are TRBV6-5 and TRBJ1-2; 7 bases map to TRBD1. V shed 7 bases, J shed 4 bases, and the junction held 0 bases outside the gene matches. Germline CDR1 is MNHEY and CDR2 is SVGAGI. The CDR3 runs 11 residues. CDR3 loop: CASKGAYGYTF. The DNA of the CDR3 is TGTGCCAGCAAGGGGGCCTATGGCTACACCTTC.

The V call is TRBV5-4, the J call TRBJ1-2, with a weak D call TRBD1 (5 bases). Germline-derived CDR1 and CDR2 are SGHNT and YYREEE (reference sequence). Trimming removed 7 bases from V and 10 bases from J, with 17 bases in between. This CDR3 region has 12 residues. As DNA, the CDR3 is TGTGCCAGCCGACCACCCGACAGCATCTACACCTTC. It encodes CASRPPDSIYTF.

The chain is built from TRBV2 and TRBJ1-1, with a tentative D call TRBD1 (6 bases). V shed 3 bases and J shed 1 base, with 9 bases lying between them. The CDR3 is made up of 14 amino acids. CDR1 SNHLY and CDR2 FYNNEI come from the germline V gene. The CDR3 spells CASSDWTANTEAFF. In nucleotides, the CDR3 is TGTGCCAGCAGTGATTGGACAGCGAACACTGAAGCTTTCTTT.

The gene calls are TRBV4-1 and TRBJ1-6; D is ambiguous. The CDR3 spans 17 residues. Germline assignment: CDR1 MGHRA and CDR2 YSYEKL. V dropped 4 bases and J dropped 0 bases, with 13 bases sitting between them. CDR3: CASSPRAGSSYNSPLHF. The CDR3 region has the DNA TGCGCCAGCAGCCCGAGGGCCGGTAGCTCCTATAATTCACCCCTCCACTTT.